What follows describes a single TCR beta chain. The sample comes from a study of glioma-infiltrating T cells after dendritic cell vaccination. The primer mix had 60 V beta and 13 J beta primers. Measured with immunoSEQ multiplex PCR; TCRdb has only the in-frame clones, and not every one. The sample yields about 82,000 clones, 85% to 90% seen once. The TCR comes from a human donor with glioblastoma. The input for sequencing was blood, taken before dendritic cell vaccination.

CDR3 sequence reads: CASSEVMSGRAGGDTQYF. CDR3 in DNA: TGTGCCAGCAGTGAAGTAATGAGCGGGAGGGCCGGGGGAGATACGCAGTATTTT. The chain recombines TRBV2 with TRBJ2-3; 10 positions match TRBD2. The CDR3 contains 18 residues. Germline V gene lookup returns CDR1 SNHLY and CDR2 FYNNEI. The J segment lost 5 bases and the V segment lost 1 base, leaving 12 bases of the junction unmatched.